The 18 T cell receptor beta chains below come from one sample, sequenced in a study of regulatory T cells in long-lasting Graves disease. Specified time point: newly diagnosed GD, antithyroid drugs for less than 3 months. Extracted PBMC RNA gave rise to the TCR library. iRepertoire HTBI primers and Arm-PCR of CDR3 regions built TCR beta libraries. TCRdb reprocessed the multiplex PCR reads with MiXCR, giving one entry per CDR3 protein. Of about 540,000 distinct CDR3 sequences in the sample, roughly 13% were seen once. Another study also made use of these data, one on T cells in Graves' hyperthyroidism and ophthalmopathy.

Source: peripheral blood mononuclear cells (PBMCs), taken at new diagnosis, from a patient treated with antithyroid drugs. Source of these receptors: a man between 25 and 39 years old with Graves disease.

This clonotype was found a few times. The chain employs TRBV12-3 or TRBV12-4 and TRBJ2-7; D may match TRBD1 or TRBD2 (5 bases each). The CDR3 length is 14 residues. Trimming cost V 6 bases and J 4 bases, with 16 bases left between them. The CDR3 nucleotides read TGTGCCAGCAGCCTCGGGGCCGTTAGTTACGAGCAGTACTTC. It translates to CASSLGAVSYEQYF.

This clonotype was counted at least ten times. The chain has TRBV7-8 and TRBJ1-5, with D unclear. The CDR3 is 17 amino acids. V was trimmed by 1 base and J by 0 bases, leaving 13 bases between them. Germline CDR1 is SGHVS and CDR2 is FQNEAQ. CDR3: CASSLGRSSTSNQPQHF. The CDR3 nucleotides are TGTGCCAGCAGCTTAGGCCGGTCCTCGACTAGCAATCAGCCCCAGCATTTT.

This clonotype was detected a few times. The chain couples TRBV20-1 to TRBJ2-3; TRBD2 agrees at 11 bases. The junction had 6 bases not matched to a gene; V was cut back by 2 bases and J by 5 bases. Germline assignment: CDR1 DFQATT and CDR2 SNEGSKA (reference sequence). This CDR3 spans 15 amino acids. This CDR3 reads CSARPGLAGRDTQYF. The DNA of the CDR3 is TGCAGTGCTAGACCTGGACTAGCGGGTCGAGATACGCAGTATTTT.

The chain has TRBV3-1 and TRBJ2-3, with 10 bases identical to TRBD2. CDR3 length: 19 residues. Germline-derived CDR1 and CDR2 are LGHDT and YNNKEL (reference sequence). The junction had 15 bases not matched to a gene; V was cut back by 5 bases and J by 1 base. Here the CDR3 reads CASSLTSGDHAIGTDTQYF. Written as DNA, the CDR3 is TGTGCCAGCAGCTTAACTAGCGGGGATCACGCAATCGGCACAGATACGCAGTATTTT.

This clonotype showed up just a few times. CDR3 sequence: CSARPPYTTNEKLFF. The CDR3 DNA follows: TGCAGTGCTAGGCCTCCCTATACAACTAATGAAAAACTGTTTTTT. This chain links TRBV20-1 with TRBJ1-4; no firm D call. The CDR3 contains 15 residues. V was pared by 3 bases and J by 0 bases, with 11 bases between. CDR1 and CDR2 from the germline V gene are DFQATT and SNEGSKA (reference sequence).

The chain combines TRBV4-1 with TRBJ2-3, with 12 positions matching TRBD2. This CDR3 region has 19 residues. Germline-derived CDR1 and CDR2 are MGHRA and YSYEKL. The J segment lost 1 base and the V segment lost 0 bases, leaving 8 bases of the junction unmatched. In nucleotides, the CDR3 is TGCGCCAGCAGCCAAGACAGGACTAGCGGGACGGGAGGCACAGATACGCAGTATTTT. Amino acid sequence: CASSQDRTSGTGGTDTQYF.

The rearrangement uses TRBV6-4 and TRBJ2-3; TRBD2 might be the D (6 bases). Germline values: CDR1 MRHNA, CDR2 SNTAGT. The V and J ends lost 2 bases and 3 bases respectively, with 12 bases between them. This CDR3 spans 15 amino acids. DNA of the CDR3: TGTGCCAGCAGTGACGGGATAGCGGAAACAGATACGCAGTATTTT. This codes for CASSDGIAETDTQYF.

As concerns this clonotype: The likely explanation is a read error, given a far larger clone one base away. V is TRBV20-1 and J is TRBJ2-3; 12 bases fit TRBD2. The CDR3 is made up of 15 amino acids. The V gene's germline CDR1 is DFQATT and CDR2 SNEGSKA (reference sequence). CDR3 nucleotides: TGCAGTGCCACTATGTCTAGCGGGAGGGCCTACGAGCGGTACTTC. Its translation is CSATMSSGRAYERYF.

This rearrangement joins TRBV7-2 to TRBJ2-5; TRBD1 matches at 9 bases. Germline V gene data show CDR1 as SGHTA and CDR2 as FQGNSA. The length of the CDR3 is 14 residues. V trimming: 5 bases; J trimming: 7 bases; junction bases outside the gene matches: 8. This chain's CDR3 is CASSPRTGEGTQYF. CDR3 bases: TGTGCCAGCAGCCCCAGGACAGGGGAAGGGACCCAGTACTTC.

The chain links TRBV20-1 to TRBJ2-1; D remains unclear. V was pared by 8 bases and J by 2 bases, with 13 bases between. This CDR3 region has 13 residues. Germline V gene sequence: CDR1 DFQATT, CDR2 SNEGSKA (reference sequence). The CDR3 coding sequence is TGCAGTCTCTACAAGGACCCCTACAATGAGCAGTTCTTC. This encodes CSLYKDPYNEQFF.

This clonotype has a count of ten or more. The chain uses TRBV6-1 and TRBJ2-7; perhaps TRBD2 as D (6 bases). There are 13 residues in the CDR3. Germline V gene sequence: CDR1 MNHNS, CDR2 SASEGT. Trimming pared 3 bases from V and 2 bases from J, leaving 8 bases between. The CDR3 protein is CASSDSGAYEQYF. The CDR3 DNA is TGTGCCAGCAGTGATAGCGGAGCCTACGAGCAGTACTTC.

This clonotype turned up a few times. The rearrangement links TRBV27 to TRBJ1-1, with D possibly being TRBD1 (5 bases). Germline V gene lookup returns CDR1 MNHEY and CDR2 SMNVEV (reference sequence). This CDR3 is built from 13 residues. Deletions cut 10 bases from V and 7 bases from J, with 19 bases between. CDR3: CATRRRGGGEAFF. The CDR3 DNA reads TGTGCCACAAGAAGGAGGGGCGGGGGTGAAGCTTTCTTT.

This clonotype has ten or more counts. The rearrangement joins TRBV18 to TRBJ2-1; TRBD2 aligns across 13 bases. Germline lookup yields CDR1 KGHSH and CDR2 LQKENI. The CDR3 is 17 residues long. The V gene end was trimmed by 5 bases and the J gene end by 7 bases; junction bases not matched to a gene: 11. In nucleotides, the CDR3 is TGTGCCAGCTCATCAGGGGCCGGGACTAGCGGGGAGAATGAGCAGTTCTTC. Protein: CASSSGAGTSGENEQFF.

This clonotype was picked up many times. The rearrangement joins TRBV7-9 to TRBJ2-1; maybe TRBD2 (6 bases). V was shortened by 5 bases and J by 8 bases, with 16 bases between the two germline ends. The germline V gene has CDR1 SEHNR and CDR2 FQNEAQ (reference sequence). CDR3 length equals 14 residues. The CDR3 loop reads CASSPSSVRDEQFF. In DNA, the CDR3 is TGTGCCAGCAGCCCTTCTAGCGTCAGGGATGAGCAGTTCTTC.

This clonotype appeared many times. CDR3 protein: CASSETPTYQYF. For the CDR3, the DNA is TGTGCCAGCAGTGAAACACCTACCTACCAGTACTTC. V gene TRBV6-1 combines with J gene TRBJ2-5; D call uncertain. Trimming took 2 bases from V and 10 from J, leaving 11 bases between them. CDR3 length: 12 amino acids. CDR1 and CDR2 (germline): MNHNS, SASEGT.

This clonotype was recorded at least ten times. The chain combines TRBV27 with TRBJ2-3; no firm D call. V was pared by 7 bases and J by 2 bases, with 19 bases between. The CDR3 extends over 16 amino acids. Germline CDR1 reads MNHEY; CDR2 reads SMNVEV (reference sequence). This CDR3 reads CASNPLPGPITDTQYF. In DNA, the CDR3 is TGTGCCAGCAACCCCCTCCCCGGACCTATCACAGATACGCAGTATTTT.

This clonotype was recorded a few times. In DNA, the CDR3 is TGCAGCGTATCAGTGGCCCTTGATCAGTTCTTC. It yields the protein CSVSVALDQFF. The chain is built from TRBV29-1 and TRBJ2-1; D uncertain. The CDR3 is 11 amino acids. Germline CDR1 is SQVTM and CDR2 is ANQGSEA. V lost 6 bases and J 13 bases, leaving 16 bases between the germline ends.

This clonotype came up a few times. J is TRBJ2-7 and V is TRBV5-1; possible D gene TRBD2, 6 bases. The V and J ends lost 3 bases and 2 bases respectively, with 15 bases between them. The CDR3 runs 15 residues. CDR1 and CDR2 from the germline V gene are SGHRS and YFSETQ. The chain's CDR3 is CASSSTGTRTYEQYF. CDR3 nucleotide sequence: TGCGCCAGCAGCTCAACCGGGACTCGTACCTACGAGCAGTACTTC.